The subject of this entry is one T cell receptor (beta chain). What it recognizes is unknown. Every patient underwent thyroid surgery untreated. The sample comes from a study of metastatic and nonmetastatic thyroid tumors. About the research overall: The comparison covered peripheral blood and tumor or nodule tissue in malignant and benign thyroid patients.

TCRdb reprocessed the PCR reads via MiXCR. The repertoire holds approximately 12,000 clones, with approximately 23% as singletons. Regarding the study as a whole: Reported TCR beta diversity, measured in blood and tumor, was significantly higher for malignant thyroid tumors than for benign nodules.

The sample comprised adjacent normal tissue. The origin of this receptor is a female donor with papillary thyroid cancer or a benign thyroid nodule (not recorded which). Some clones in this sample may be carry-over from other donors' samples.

This CDR3 reads CASSTVVARPRGEQYF. The CDR3 nucleotides read TGTGCCAGCAGCACCGTGGTGGCCCGGCCCAGAGGGGAGCAGTACTTC. The V gene is TRBV11-3, the J gene TRBJ2-7, with D possibly matching TRBD2 (5 bases). The germline V gene has CDR1 SGHNT and CDR2 YENEEA. The ends were cut back, 5 bases at V and 7 bases at J, with 24 bases in the middle. There are 16 residues in the CDR3.